This T cell receptor beta chain originates from a study of brain T cells in children with intractable seizures. General study findings and limits: Clones missing pre-surgery may reflect undersampling of that blood sample. Viral specificity was inferred only from CDR3 similarity; HCMV serostatus was unknown.

Clones were read by immunoSEQ multiplex PCR, and TCRdb kept only the in-frame ones, dropping some. The sample lists 340,000 or so clones; over 90% were seen once. About this clone itself: Antigen unknown.

Sample time point: blood from clinic visit 5 months post-surgery; TSC patient then seizure free. The sequenced cases were selected for having the highest brain T cell transcript signatures. At least one anti-epileptic drug was given before surgery. The sequencing here drew on peripheral blood, taken 5 to 6 months after surgery. This TCR derives from a boy under two years old with tuberous sclerosis and intractable seizures.

The chain's CDR3 is CASSLMASGIYEQYF. DNA for the CDR3: TGTGCCAGCAGTTTAATGGCTAGCGGGATCTACGAGCAGTACTTC. The chain uses TRBV27 and TRBJ2-7; 9 bases match TRBD2. The germline gives CDR1 MNHEY, CDR2 SMNVEV (reference sequence). Trimming at V came to 2 bases and at J to 3 bases, leaving 5 bases not matched to a gene. The length of the CDR3 is 15 residues.